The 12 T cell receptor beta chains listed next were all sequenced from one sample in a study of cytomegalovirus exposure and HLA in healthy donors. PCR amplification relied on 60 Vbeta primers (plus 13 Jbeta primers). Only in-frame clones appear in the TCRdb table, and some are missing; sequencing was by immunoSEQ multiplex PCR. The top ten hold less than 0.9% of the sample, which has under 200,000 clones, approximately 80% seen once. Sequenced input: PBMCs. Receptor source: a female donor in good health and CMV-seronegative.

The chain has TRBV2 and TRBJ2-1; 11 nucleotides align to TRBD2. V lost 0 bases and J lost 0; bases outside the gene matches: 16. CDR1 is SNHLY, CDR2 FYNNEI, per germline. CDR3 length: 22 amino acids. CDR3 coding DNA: TGTGCCAGCAGTGAAGCGCCGGGACTAGCGGCTCCGGCCCCGAGCTCCTACAATGAGCAGTTCTTC. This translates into CASSEAPGLAAPAPSSYNEQFF.

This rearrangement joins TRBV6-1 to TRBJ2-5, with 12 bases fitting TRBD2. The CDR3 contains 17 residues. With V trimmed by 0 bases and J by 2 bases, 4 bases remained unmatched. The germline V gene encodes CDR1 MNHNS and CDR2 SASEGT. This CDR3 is CASSEASSGGGQETQYF. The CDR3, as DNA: TGTGCCAGCAGTGAAGCCTCTAGCGGGGGGGGACAAGAGACCCAGTACTTC.

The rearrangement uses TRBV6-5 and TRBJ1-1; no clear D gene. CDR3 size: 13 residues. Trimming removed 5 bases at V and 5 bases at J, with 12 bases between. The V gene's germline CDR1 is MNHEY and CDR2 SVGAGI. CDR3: CASSGWGGTEAFF. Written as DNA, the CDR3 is TGTGCCAGCAGTGGGTGGGGAGGGACTGAAGCTTTCTTT.

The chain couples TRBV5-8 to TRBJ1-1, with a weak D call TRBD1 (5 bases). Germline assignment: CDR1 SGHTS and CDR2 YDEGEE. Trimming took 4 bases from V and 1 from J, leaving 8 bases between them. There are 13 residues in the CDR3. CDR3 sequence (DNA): TGTGCCAGCAGCCATCAGGGGAACACTGAAGCTTTCTTT. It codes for CASSHQGNTEAFF.

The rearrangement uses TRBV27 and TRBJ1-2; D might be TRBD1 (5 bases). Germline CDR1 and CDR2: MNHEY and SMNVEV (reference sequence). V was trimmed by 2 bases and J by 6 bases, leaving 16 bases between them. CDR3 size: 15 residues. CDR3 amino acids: CASSLSRWGVHGYTF. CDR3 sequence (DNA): TGTGCCAGCAGTTTAAGCAGGTGGGGCGTGCATGGCTACACCTTC.

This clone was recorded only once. The CDR3 protein is CASSFPGQGHGETQYF. CDR3 bases: TGCGCCAGCAGCTTCCCGGGACAGGGTCATGGAGAGACCCAGTACTTC. The chain recombines TRBV5-1 with TRBJ2-5; 9 nucleotides line up with TRBD1. V was clipped by 2 bases and J by 4 bases; unmatched bases: 9. Germline V CDR1 and CDR2: SGHRS, YFSETQ. The CDR3 covers 16 residues.

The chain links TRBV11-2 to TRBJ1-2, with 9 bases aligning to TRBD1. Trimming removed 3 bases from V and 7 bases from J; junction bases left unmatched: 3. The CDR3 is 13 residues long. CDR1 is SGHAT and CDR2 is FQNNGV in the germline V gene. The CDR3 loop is CASSFRQGVGYTF. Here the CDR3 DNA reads TGTGCCAGCAGCTTCCGACAGGGGGTTGGCTACACCTTC. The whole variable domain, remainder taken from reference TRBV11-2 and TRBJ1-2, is EAGVAQSPRYKIIEKRQSVAFWCNPISGHATLYWYQQILGQGPKLLIQFQNNGVVDDSQLPKDRFSAERLKGVDSTLKIQPAKLEDSAVYLCASSFRQGVGYTFGSGTRLTVV.

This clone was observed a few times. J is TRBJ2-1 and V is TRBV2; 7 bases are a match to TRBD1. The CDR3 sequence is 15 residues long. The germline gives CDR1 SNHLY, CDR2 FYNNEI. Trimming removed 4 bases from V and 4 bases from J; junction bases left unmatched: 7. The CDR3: CASSVNPDRYNEQFF. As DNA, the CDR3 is TGTGCCAGCAGTGTGAATCCGGACAGGTACAATGAGCAGTTCTTC. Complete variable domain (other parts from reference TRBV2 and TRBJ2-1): EPEVTQTPSHQVTQMGQEVILRCVPISNHLYFYWYRQILGQKVEFLVSFYNNEISEKSEIFDDQFSVERPDGSNFTLKIRSTKLEDSAMYFCASSVNPDRYNEQFFGPGTRLTVL.

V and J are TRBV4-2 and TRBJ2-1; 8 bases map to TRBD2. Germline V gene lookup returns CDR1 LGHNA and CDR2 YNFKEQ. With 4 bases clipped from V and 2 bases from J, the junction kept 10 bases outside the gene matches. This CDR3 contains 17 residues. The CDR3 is CASSLGGGVGPYNEQFF. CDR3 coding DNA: TGTGCCAGCAGCCTCGGGGGGGGCGTTGGTCCCTACAATGAGCAGTTCTTC.

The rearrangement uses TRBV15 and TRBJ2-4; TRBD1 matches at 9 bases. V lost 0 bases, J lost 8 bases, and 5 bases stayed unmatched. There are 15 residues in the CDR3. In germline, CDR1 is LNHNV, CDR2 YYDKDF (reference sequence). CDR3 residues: CATSRDGGQGDIQYF. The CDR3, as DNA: TGTGCCACCAGCAGAGATGGGGGACAGGGAGACATTCAGTACTTC.

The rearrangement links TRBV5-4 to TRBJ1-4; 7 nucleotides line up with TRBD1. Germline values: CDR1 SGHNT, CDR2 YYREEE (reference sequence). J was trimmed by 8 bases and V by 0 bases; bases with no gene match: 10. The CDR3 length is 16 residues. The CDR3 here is CASSLGQGTDGEKLFF. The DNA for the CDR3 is TGTGCCAGCAGCTTGGGACAGGGTACTGATGGAGAAAAACTGTTTTTT.

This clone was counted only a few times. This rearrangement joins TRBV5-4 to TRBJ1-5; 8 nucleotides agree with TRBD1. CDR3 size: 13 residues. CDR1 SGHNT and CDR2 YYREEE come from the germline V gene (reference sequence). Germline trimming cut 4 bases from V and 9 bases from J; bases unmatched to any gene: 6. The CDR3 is CASSAQGVRPQHF. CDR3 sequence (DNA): TGTGCCAGCAGCGCACAGGGGGTGAGGCCCCAGCATTTT.